This entry lists 32 T cell receptor beta chains sequenced from one sample in a study of a mutant IDH1 vaccine in newly diagnosed glioma. Stated time point: week 11, during vaccination. Vaccination comprised doses that each held 300 ug of mutant IDH1 20-mer peptide, plus topical imiquimod. Their antigen targets remain unknown. The repertoire was sequenced with immunoSEQ multiplex PCR; TCRdb's copy has only in-frame clones and lacks some. The repertoire includes some 52,000 clones, 91% of them detected once, and about 2.4% sits in the top ten. The specimen comprised PBMCs, sampled from a glioma patient whose treatment included an IDH1 peptide vaccine. The receptor source for this set is a man in his fifties or sixties with glioma.

The chain joins TRBV2 to TRBJ2-3; D may be TRBD1 (6 bases). V was cut by 3 bases and J by 5 bases, with 18 bases left in between. The germline V gene has CDR1 SNHLY and CDR2 FYNNEI. The CDR3 consists of 16 residues. The CDR3 reads CASSEGAGSRQDTQYF. Here the CDR3 DNA reads TGTGCCAGCAGTGAGGGGGCTGGGAGCCGACAAGATACGCAGTATTTT.

This clone was counted a few times. CDR3 amino acids: CASSPSGFNTIYF. CDR3 DNA: TGTGCCAGTAGCCCATCCGGGTTCAACACCATATATTTT. The V gene is TRBV19, the J gene TRBJ1-3; D unresolved. Germline CDR1 reads LNHDA; CDR2 reads SQIVND (reference sequence). This CDR3 contains 13 residues. V was trimmed by 6 bases and J by 7 bases, leaving 13 bases between them.

The chain couples TRBV6-5 to TRBJ2-7, with TRBD1 matching 7 bases. Germline-derived CDR1 and CDR2 are MNHEY and SVGAGI. The J segment lost 2 bases and the V segment lost 4 bases, leaving 8 bases of the junction unmatched. There are 15 residues in the CDR3. CDR3 bases: TGTGCCAGCAGTTTCACAGGGGCCGCTCCCTACGAGCAGTACTTC. This codes for CASSFTGAAPYEQYF.

CDR3 in amino acids: CASSRGQAVNSPLHF. The CDR3 nucleotides read TGCGCCAGCAGCCGAGGACAGGCGGTTAATTCACCCCTCCACTTT. The V and J genes are TRBV4-1 and TRBJ1-6, with TRBD1 matching 7 bases. With V trimmed by 4 bases and J by 6 bases, 6 bases remained unmatched. CDR3 length equals 15 residues. Germline-derived CDR1 and CDR2 are MGHRA and YSYEKL.

The chain has TRBV5-1 and TRBJ1-3; D gene uncertain. Looked up from germline, CDR1 is SGHRS and CDR2 is YFSETQ. The CDR3 spans 15 residues. The V end was cut by 0 bases, the J end by 0 bases, with 7 bases between. Here the CDR3 reads CASSLEVSSGNTIYF. In DNA, the CDR3 is TGCGCCAGCAGCTTGGAGGTCAGCTCTGGAAACACCATATATTTT.

This clone was recorded once. The V gene is TRBV6-5, the J gene TRBJ1-5, with D unclear. Germline V gene lookup returns CDR1 MNHEY and CDR2 SVGAGI. CDR3 length: 12 residues. Trimming removed 8 bases from V and 0 bases from J, with 5 bases in between. The CDR3 protein is CASHYSNQPQHF. As DNA, the CDR3 is TGTGCCAGCCACTATAGCAATCAGCCCCAGCATTTT.

The chain recombines TRBV5-6 with TRBJ1-2, with a weak D call TRBD1 (6 bases). Between the trimmed V and J ends, which lost 0 bases and 6 bases, there was a span of 18 bases. The CDR3 runs 16 residues. Germline CDR1 is SGHDT and CDR2 is YYEEEE. The CDR3 spells CASSLEGWVRDNGYTF. Written as DNA, the CDR3 is TGTGCCAGCAGCTTGGAAGGGTGGGTCAGGGACAATGGCTACACCTTC.

Note on this clone: This specimen includes other DNA sequences encoding the same CDR3. The J gene is TRBJ2-7, the V gene TRBV27, with 10 bases matching TRBD2. Germline values: CDR1 MNHEY, CDR2 SMNVEV (reference sequence). This CDR3 has 14 residues. V gave up 5 bases and J gave up 1 base; unmatched junction bases: 2. This chain's CDR3 is CASSRTSGSYEQYF. CDR3 bases: TGTGCCAGCAGTCGGACTAGCGGTTCCTACGAGCAGTACTTC.

The chain recombines TRBV29-1 with TRBJ2-3; 7 positions agree with TRBD1. Germline assignment: CDR1 SQVTM and CDR2 ANQGSEA. V shed 3 bases, J shed 2 bases, and the junction held 2 bases outside the gene matches. CDR3 size: 13 residues. This CDR3 reads CSVEDRHTDTQYF. CDR3 coding DNA: TGCAGCGTTGAGGACAGGCACACAGATACGCAGTATTTT.

This clone was counted between two and nine times. The chain couples TRBV13 to TRBJ2-7; 9 nucleotides align to TRBD2. Germline V gives CDR1 PRHDT, CDR2 FYEKMQ (reference sequence). V lost 2 bases and J lost 2; bases outside the gene matches: 4. The CDR3 is 15 amino acids. Written as DNA, the CDR3 is TGTGCCAGCAGCTTAAGGCAGCGGGGGGCCTACGAGCAGTACTTC. Residues: CASSLRQRGAYEQYF.

V usage is TRBV4-2 and J usage is TRBJ2-1; D uncertain. The germline gives CDR1 LGHNA, CDR2 YNFKEQ. Trimming removed 0 bases at V and 1 base at J, with 7 bases between. The CDR3 is 15 amino acids. The CDR3 spells CASSQDSLSYNEQFF. In DNA, the CDR3 is TGTGCCAGCAGCCAAGACTCCCTATCCTACAATGAGCAGTTCTTC.

This clone was counted once. Other DNA sequences of this sample code for an identical CDR3. The gene calls are TRBV5-1 and TRBJ2-2; D may be TRBD1 (6 bases). Trimming cost V 3 bases and J 4 bases, with 10 bases left between them. Germline CDR1 reads SGHRS; CDR2 reads YFSETQ. The CDR3 totals 14 residues. CDR3 loop: CASSWGQGTGELFF. The CDR3 DNA reads as TGCGCCAGCAGCTGGGGGCAAGGCACCGGGGAGCTGTTTTTT.

This rearrangement joins TRBV4-2 to TRBJ1-1; perhaps TRBD1 as D (6 bases). Germline V gene sequence: CDR1 LGHNA, CDR2 YNFKEQ. Trimming removed 5 bases from V and 6 bases from J, with 19 bases in between. The CDR3 is 15 residues long. The CDR3 coding sequence is TGTGCCAGCAGCAAAGGGGGGGGGAGACCACCTGAAGCTTTCTTT. Its translation is CASSKGGGRPPEAFF.

Here the CDR3 reads CASSGTVAYNEQFF. CDR3 DNA sequence: TGTGCCAGCAGCGGGACGGTTGCCTACAATGAGCAGTTCTTC. This chain joins TRBV6-1 and TRBJ2-1; D might be TRBD1 or TRBD2, each matching 5 bases. Deletions cut 6 bases from V and 2 bases from J, with 11 bases between. Germline V gives CDR1 MNHNS, CDR2 SASEGT. The CDR3 is 14 residues long.

This sequence joins TRBV4-1 and TRBJ2-1; 9 bases agree with TRBD2. This CDR3 has 17 residues. Trimming cost V 1 base and J 4 bases; bases outside gene matches: 8. The V gene's germline CDR1 is MGHRA and CDR2 YSYEKL. Here the CDR3 DNA reads TGCGCCAGCAGCCAAGGCCTGACTAGCGGCGCTTACAATGAGCAGTTCTTC. It translates to CASSQGLTSGAYNEQFF.

J is TRBJ1-2 and V is TRBV4-2, with D uncertain. Germline CDR1 is LGHNA and CDR2 is YNFKEQ. This CDR3 spans 16 amino acids. Between the trimmed V and J ends, which lost 0 bases and 4 bases, there was a span of 15 bases. CDR3 sequence: CASSQDEPPIAYGYTF. The CDR3 bases are TGTGCCAGCAGCCAAGACGAGCCGCCCATTGCCTATGGCTACACCTTC.

This rearrangement joins TRBV5-1 to TRBJ2-7; 7 bases map to TRBD2. Germline lookup yields CDR1 SGHRS and CDR2 YFSETQ. The CDR3 covers 14 residues. Unmatched junction bases numbered 1, after V lost 0 bases and J lost 1 base. The DNA for the CDR3 is TGCGCCAGCAGCTTGGCGGGGGGATCCTACGAGCAGTACTTC. Amino acids: CASSLAGGSYEQYF.

This chain connects TRBV4-3 to TRBJ2-7; a possible D gene is TRBD1 (5 bases). V was cut by 0 bases and J by 3 bases, with 9 bases left in between. Germline values: CDR1 LGHNA, CDR2 YSLEER. CDR3 length equals 14 residues. CDR3 sequence reads: CASSQDSQGYEQYF. As DNA, the CDR3 is TGCGCCAGCAGCCAAGACAGCCAGGGCTACGAGCAGTACTTC.

This chain links TRBV7-2 with TRBJ2-1; possible D gene TRBD2, 6 bases. Trimming removed 0 bases at V and 3 bases at J, with 9 bases between. The CDR3 spans 15 residues. CDR1 is SGHTA and CDR2 is FQGNSA in the germline V gene. CDR3 region: CASSLAGTYYNEQFF. DNA of the CDR3: TGTGCCAGCAGCTTAGCAGGGACTTACTACAATGAGCAGTTCTTC.

The chain combines TRBV7-9 with TRBJ1-4; the D is unclear. The CDR3 sequence is 16 residues long. The germline CDR1 and CDR2 sequences are SEHNR and FQNEAQ (reference sequence). Trimming took 4 bases from V and 7 from J, leaving 19 bases between them. CDR3 nucleotide sequence: TGTGCCAGCAGCTGGGCCCTAACTAAGGCGGGTGAAAAACTGTTTTTT. Amino acids: CASSWALTKAGEKLFF.

The V and J genes are TRBV4-1 and TRBJ1-5; D not resolved. CDR1 MGHRA and CDR2 YSYEKL come from the germline V gene. The CDR3 length is 16 residues. V lost 1 base and J lost 0, with 10 bases in between. The CDR3 DNA sequence: TGCGCCAGCAGCCAAGGGACGGAGATTAGCAATCAGCCCCAGCATTTT. Protein: CASSQGTEISNQPQHF.

The chain uses TRBV2 and TRBJ1-1; D is possibly TRBD1 (6 bases). This CDR3 contains 14 residues. Between the trimmed V and J ends, which lost 8 bases and 4 bases, there was a span of 17 bases. Germline loops: CDR1 SNHLY, CDR2 FYNNEI. CDR3 DNA: TGTGCCAGCTTCAGGGGCGGGGGTGGCACTGAAGCTTTCTTT. It specifies CASFRGGGGTEAFF.

The gene calls are TRBV27 and TRBJ1-1; D gene unclear. The germline V and J ends were trimmed by 5 bases and 0 bases, with 7 bases remaining between them. This CDR3 contains 13 residues. Per germline, CDR1 MNHEY and CDR2 SMNVEV (reference sequence). CDR3 bases: TGTGCCAGCAGTCCCGAAATGAACACTGAAGCTTTCTTT. Translation gives CASSPEMNTEAFF.

The chain has TRBV27 and TRBJ2-7; D is uncertain. This CDR3 is 15 amino acids long. Per germline, CDR1 MNHEY and CDR2 SMNVEV (reference sequence). V was shortened by 3 bases and J by 0 bases, with 12 bases between the two germline ends. CDR3 nucleotides: TGTGCCAGCAGTTTGGCGCCAGAGAGCTCCTACGAGCAGTACTTC. Translating gives CASSLAPESSYEQYF.

The rearrangement joins TRBV6-5 to TRBJ2-7; D assignment may be TRBD1 or TRBD2 (6 bases each). V gave up 6 bases and J gave up 4 bases, with 19 bases separating them. Germline assignment: CDR1 MNHEY and CDR2 SVGAGI. CDR3 length equals 15 residues. This CDR3 is CASSPHWGAGYEQYF. The CDR3 DNA reads TGTGCCAGCAGCCCCCATTGGGGGGCGGGTTACGAGCAGTACTTC.

The chain has TRBV19 and TRBJ1-5; 8 bases are shared with TRBD1. Looked up from germline, CDR1 is LNHDA and CDR2 is SQIVND (reference sequence). The CDR3 covers 14 residues. Trimming at V came to 2 bases and at J to 7 bases, leaving 4 bases not matched to a gene. The CDR3 nucleotides read TGTGCCAGTAGTATACAGGGGGCAAGCCAGCCCCAGCATTTT. Protein product: CASSIQGASQPQHF.

The rearrangement links TRBV30 to TRBJ2-5; the D gene is possibly TRBD2 (6 bases). V was clipped by 5 bases and J by 4 bases, with 14 bases between them. The CDR3 length is 13 residues. Germline assignment: CDR1 GTSNPN and CDR2 SVGIG (reference sequence). The CDR3 bases are TGTGCCTGGGGCCGGGAGTTTTCAGAGACCCAGTACTTC. Amino acid sequence: CAWGREFSETQYF. Drawing the rest from reference TRBV30 and TRBJ2-5, the complete variable domain is SQTIHQWPATLVQPVGSPLSLECTVEGTSNPNLYWYRQAAGRGLQLLFYSVGIGQISSEVPQNLSASRPQDRQFILSSKKLLLSDSGFYLCAWGREFSETQYFGPGTRLLVL.

This clone was seen a handful of times. The V and J genes are TRBV9 and TRBJ2-7; 11 bases line up with TRBD2. This CDR3 region has 16 residues. V was pared by 0 bases and J by 6 bases, with 8 bases of the junction left unmatched. From germline, CDR1 is SGDLS and CDR2 YYNGEE. This chain's CDR3 is CASSVETSGVRGEQYF. DNA for the CDR3: TGTGCCAGCAGCGTAGAGACTAGCGGGGTTAGGGGCGAGCAGTACTTC.

The V and J genes are TRBV7-2 and TRBJ2-5; TRBD1 might be the D (5 bases). The CDR3 runs 15 residues. Per germline, CDR1 SGHTA and CDR2 FQGNSA. The V gene lost 2 bases and the J gene lost 5 bases, with 15 bases spanning the gap. CDR3 amino acids: CASSLSTGGWETQYF. CDR3 nucleotide sequence: TGTGCCAGCAGCTTATCTACAGGCGGCTGGGAGACCCAGTACTTC.

This chain joins TRBV4-3 and TRBJ1-6, with no clear D. CDR3 length: 17 residues. The germline V gene encodes CDR1 LGHNA and CDR2 YSLEER. Trimming stripped 0 bases from V and 0 bases from J, with 9 bases between. The CDR3 region has the DNA TGCGCCAGCAGCCAAGATGAGATTAGCTCCTATAATTCACCCCTCCACTTT. Amino acids: CASSQDEISSYNSPLHF.

V and J are TRBV6-6 and TRBJ1-1; D is undetermined. The V gene's germline CDR1 is MNHNY and CDR2 SVGAGI (reference sequence). V lost 2 bases, J lost 7 bases, and 8 bases lay in between. The CDR3 consists of 12 residues. The chain's CDR3 is CASSYPRGEAFF. CDR3 nucleotides: TGTGCCAGCAGTTACCCCCGGGGTGAAGCTTTCTTT.

The chain is built from TRBV6-6 and TRBJ2-3, with D perhaps matching TRBD2 (6 bases). Germline CDR1 is MNHNY and CDR2 is SVGAGI (reference sequence). The CDR3 is 15 amino acids. Trimming cost V 5 bases and J 2 bases, with 14 bases left between them. CDR3 region: CASSASGLDTDTQYF. In nucleotides, the CDR3 is TGTGCCAGCAGTGCCTCGGGACTCGACACAGATACGCAGTATTTT.